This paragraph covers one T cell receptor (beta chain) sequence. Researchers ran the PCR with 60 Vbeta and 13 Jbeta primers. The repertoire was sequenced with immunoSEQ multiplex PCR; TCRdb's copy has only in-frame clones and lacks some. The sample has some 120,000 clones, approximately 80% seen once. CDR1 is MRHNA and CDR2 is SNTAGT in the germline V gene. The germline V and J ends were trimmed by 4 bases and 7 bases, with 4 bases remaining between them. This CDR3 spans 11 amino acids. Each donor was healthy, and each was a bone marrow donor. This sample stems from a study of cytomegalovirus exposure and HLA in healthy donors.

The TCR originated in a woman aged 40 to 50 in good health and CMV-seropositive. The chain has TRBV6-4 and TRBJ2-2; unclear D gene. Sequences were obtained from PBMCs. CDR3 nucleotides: TGTGCCAGCAGTGCTAACGGGGAGCTGTTTTTT. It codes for CASSANGELFF.